The clone carrying this TCR beta chain appeared a single time. Produced via immunoSEQ multiplex PCR; TCRdb's table is partial and in-frame only. The table has over 130,000 clones, about nine tenths seen once. The data are from a study of T cell responses to AZD1222 COVID-19 vaccine. The CDR3 contains 15 residues. Trimming cost V 3 bases and J 4 bases, with 18 bases left between them. The V gene's germline CDR1 is GTSNPN and CDR2 SVGIG (reference sequence). This clonotype was sampled from an adult who received the AZD1222 COVID-19 vaccine. The rearrangement links TRBV30 to TRBJ1-1, with D perhaps matching TRBD1 (6 bases). The source was peripheral blood, collected 28 days after the second AZD1222 dose. DNA for the CDR3: TGTGCCTGGAGAATCCCGGGGGCGACGGGCACTGAAGCTTTCTTT. Amino acid sequence: CAWRIPGATGTEAFF.